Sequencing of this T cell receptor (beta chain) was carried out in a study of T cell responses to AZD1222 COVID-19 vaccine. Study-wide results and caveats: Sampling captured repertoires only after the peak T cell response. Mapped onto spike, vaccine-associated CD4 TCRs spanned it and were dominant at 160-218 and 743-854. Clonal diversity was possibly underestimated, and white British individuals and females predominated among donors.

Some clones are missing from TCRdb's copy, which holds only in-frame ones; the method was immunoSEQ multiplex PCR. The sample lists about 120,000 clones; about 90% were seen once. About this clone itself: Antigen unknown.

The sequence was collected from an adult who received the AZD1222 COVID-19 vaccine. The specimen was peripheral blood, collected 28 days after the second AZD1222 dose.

CDR3 in DNA: TGTGCCAGCAGTTTAATTGCCTATAATTCACCCCTCCACTTT. Translation gives CASSLIAYNSPLHF. J is TRBJ1-6 and V is TRBV27; D unclear. The CDR3 spans 14 residues. V lost 2 bases and J 2 bases, leaving 4 bases between the germline ends. CDR1 is MNHEY and CDR2 is SMNVEV in the germline V gene (reference sequence).